This TCR beta chain comes out of a study of radiation and T cells in renal cell carcinoma. Documented time point: blood 4 weeks post-SBRT, at nephrectomy. As to treatment: 15 Gy SBRT to primary tumor, nephrectomy 4 weeks later. Nephrectomy followed 15 Gy stereotactic body radiation by 4 weeks. Serial blood draws occurred at baseline and 2 and 4 weeks post-SBRT. The patient's renal cell carcinoma had clear cell pathology. Measured with immunoSEQ multiplex PCR; TCRdb has only the in-frame clones, and not every one. The sample has about 77,000 clones, over 80% seen once; the top ten hold more than 2%. V lost 5 bases, J lost 4 bases, and 11 bases stayed unmatched. Germline V gene lookup returns CDR1 SGHTA and CDR2 FQGNSA. The CDR3 length is 18 residues.

This chain joins TRBV7-2 and TRBJ2-1; 13 bases map to TRBD2. The receptor's source is a woman aged 60-75 years with renal cell carcinoma. This sample comprised blood, obtained from a patient whose treatment included radiotherapy and nephrectomy. The CDR3 region is CASSLSGTSGVIYNEQFF. The CDR3 DNA follows: TGTGCCAGCAGCCTATCTGGGACTAGCGGGGTGATATACAATGAGCAGTTCTTC.